The 8 T cell receptor beta chains in this list originate from one sample, sequenced in a study of T cells in Graves' hyperthyroidism and ophthalmopathy. Researchers amplified the TCR beta CDR3 regions from RNA transcripts. TCR CDR3 underwent first-round RT-PCR with the HTBI primer set. TCRdb used MiXCR to reprocess the multiplex PCR reads, holding one entry per CDR3 protein. The sample shows 400,000 or so distinct CDR3 sequences, roughly 15% of them seen only once. What was sequenced was blood. The receptors originated from a woman under 40 with Graves' ophthalmopathy.

The sample holds a few counts of this clonotype. The rearrangement uses TRBV7-6 and TRBJ2-3; TRBD1 matches at 11 bases. Trimming cost V 1 base and J 5 bases; bases outside gene matches: 2. Germline CDR1 reads SGHVS; CDR2 reads FNYEAQ. The CDR3 runs 15 residues. CDR3 nucleotide sequence: TGTGCCAGCAGCTTAGGGACAGGGGGCGGAGATACGCAGTATTTT. This encodes CASSLGTGGGDTQYF.

Many counts were recorded for this clonotype. The chain employs TRBV18 and TRBJ2-2; 7 bases line up with TRBD1. The CDR3 is 14 residues long. The V segment lost 4 bases and the J segment 6 bases; nucleotides outside the gene matches: 5. Germline lookup yields CDR1 KGHSH and CDR2 LQKENI. In DNA, the CDR3 is TGTGCCAGCTCACTAGGGACAGTCGCCGGGGAGCTGTTTTTT. Protein: CASSLGTVAGELFF.

This clonotype was found many times. The chain links TRBV7-2 to TRBJ2-3, with D unresolved. From germline, CDR1 is SGHTA and CDR2 FQGNSA. The CDR3 sequence is 13 residues long. With 7 bases removed from V and 4 bases from J, the gap between germline ends came to 12 bases. CDR3 sequence (DNA): TGTGCCAGCACTTTGGCCTCGTCAGATACGCAGTATTTT. Protein: CASTLASSDTQYF.

This clonotype was observed many times. The chain recombines TRBV16 with TRBJ1-1; no definite D call. Germline V lookup: CDR1 KGHSY, CDR2 FQNENV. The length of the CDR3 is 19 residues. With 8 bases removed from V and 10 bases from J, the gap between germline ends came to 38 bases. CDR3 nucleotide sequence: TGTGCCAGCGAGTCCTCCCCCACGACCTCCGACCCCATGCCGTGGGGAGCTTTCTTT. It is translated as CASESSPTTSDPMPWGAFF.

The CDR3 nucleotides read TGTGCCAGCAGCGCGGGGGACACCGGGGAGCTGTTTTTT. As protein: CASSAGDTGELFF. The rearrangement uses TRBV27 and TRBJ2-2; 7 nucleotides align to TRBD2. Germline loops: CDR1 MNHEY, CDR2 SMNVEV (reference sequence). Trimming removed 6 bases from V and 3 bases from J; junction bases left unmatched: 1. This CDR3 has 13 amino acids.

Ten or more counts support this clonotype. The chain carries TRBV11-2 and TRBJ1-3, with D hard to call. The CDR3 extends over 15 amino acids. V lost 5 bases and J 2 bases, leaving 13 bases between the germline ends. Looked up from germline, CDR1 is SGHAT and CDR2 is FQNNGV. The CDR3 sequence is CASSVSGLTGNTIYF. CDR3 sequence (DNA): TGTGCCAGCAGCGTAAGCGGTCTAACTGGAAACACCATATATTTT.

The table lists this clonotype with many counts. The chain carries TRBV29-1 and TRBJ2-1; possibly TRBD1 for D (6 bases). From germline, CDR1 is SQVTM and CDR2 ANQGSEA. The V end lost 5 bases, the J end lost 0 bases, and 20 bases lay between the germline ends. The CDR3 length is 17 residues. Here the CDR3 reads CSVMGAGPPSSYNEQFF. DNA for the CDR3: TGCAGCGTTATGGGGGCCGGGCCCCCGAGCTCCTACAATGAGCAGTTCTTC.

The CDR3 reads CASSLSRAGDGYTF. The DNA of the CDR3 is TGTGCCAGCAGTTTATCGAGGGCTGGGGATGGCTACACCTTC. The chain combines TRBV27 with TRBJ1-2, with unresolved D. Between the trimmed V and J ends, which lost 0 bases and 6 bases, there was a span of 11 bases. Germline CDR1 and CDR2: MNHEY and SMNVEV (reference sequence). This CDR3 has 14 amino acids.